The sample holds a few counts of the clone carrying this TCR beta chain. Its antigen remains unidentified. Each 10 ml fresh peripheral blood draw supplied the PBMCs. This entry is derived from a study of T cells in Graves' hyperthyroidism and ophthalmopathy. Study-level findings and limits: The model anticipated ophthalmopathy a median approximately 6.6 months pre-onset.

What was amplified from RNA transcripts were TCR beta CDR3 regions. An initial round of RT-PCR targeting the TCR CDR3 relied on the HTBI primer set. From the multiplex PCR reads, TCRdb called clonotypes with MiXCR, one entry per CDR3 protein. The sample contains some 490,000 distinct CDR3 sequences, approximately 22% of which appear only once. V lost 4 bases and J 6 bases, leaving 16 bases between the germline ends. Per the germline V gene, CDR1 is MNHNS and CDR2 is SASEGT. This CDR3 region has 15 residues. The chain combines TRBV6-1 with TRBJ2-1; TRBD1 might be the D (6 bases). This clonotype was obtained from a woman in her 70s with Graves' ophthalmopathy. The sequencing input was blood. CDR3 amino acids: CASSAQGRGTNEQFF. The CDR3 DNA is TGTGCCAGCAGTGCTCAGGGCAGGGGCACCAATGAGCAGTTCTTC.